This T cell receptor (beta chain) appears in the sequencing data of a study of T cell repertoires in cytomegalovirus infection. As for the study in general: Signatures in public TCR beta sequences pointed to both CMV infection and matching HLA type.

This clonotype was observed at least ten times. TCRdb independently ran MiXCR on the reads; one entry per CDR3 protein. The table records more than 200,000 distinct CDR3 sequences, around 8.7% of them present only once. This sequence originates from a human donor in good health (CMV status not recorded). Some clones in this sample may be carry-over from other donors' samples. The sample consisted of PBMCs.

The CDR3 sequence is CASRQMAGLNYGYTF. The CDR3 nucleotides read TGTGCCAGCAGGCAAATGGCAGGGCTTAACTATGGCTACACCTTC. This chain joins TRBV7-2 and TRBJ1-2, with D possibly matching TRBD1 (5 bases). There are 15 residues in the CDR3. V lost 6 bases, J lost 1 base, and 15 bases lay in between. Germline-derived CDR1 and CDR2 are SGHTA and FQGNSA.